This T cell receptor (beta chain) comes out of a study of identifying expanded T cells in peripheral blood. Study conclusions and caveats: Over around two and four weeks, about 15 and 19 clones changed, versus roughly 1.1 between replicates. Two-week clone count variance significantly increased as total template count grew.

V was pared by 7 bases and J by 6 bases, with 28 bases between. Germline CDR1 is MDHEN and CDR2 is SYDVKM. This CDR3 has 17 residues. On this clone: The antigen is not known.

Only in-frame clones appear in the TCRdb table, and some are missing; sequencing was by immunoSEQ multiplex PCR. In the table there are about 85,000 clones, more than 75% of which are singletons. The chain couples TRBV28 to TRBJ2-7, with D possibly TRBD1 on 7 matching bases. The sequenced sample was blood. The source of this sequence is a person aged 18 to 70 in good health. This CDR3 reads CASNFLGGRQGDGEQYF. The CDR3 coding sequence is TGTGCCAGCAATTTCCTTGGGGGGAGACAGGGTGACGGCGAGCAGTACTTC.